This T cell receptor beta chain was identified in a study of blood T cell repertoires in COVID-19 (dated by TCRdb to about 2020). In the study overall: Samples from collaborators originated in the United States, Italy and Spain and spanned both the acute and convalescent phases of COVID-19. The samples were drawn from two sources: the first 160 participants of the ongoing ImmuneRACE study, and over 1,000 subjects contributed by 6 global collaborators. The sample metadata nearly always contained a de-identified subject ID, COVID-19 status, age in years and sex. The material from the prospective study consisted of cDNA or gDNA derived from T cells, B-cell-depleted T cells, or PBMCs. The repertoires were released in a freely available public database meant as a resource for research on the immune response to SARS-CoV-2. Where available, HLA class I and class II types were taken from metadata supplied by the sample provider and were not determined by assay-based typing. Deeply sampled blood TCRbeta repertoires from subjects exposed to, actively infected with, or recovered from COVID-19 were included in the dataset. General study outcomes and caveats: How much clinical and demographic metadata was included differed by source and by participant, and the metadata was provided uncurated.

Each collaborating institution followed its own protocols to collect whole blood in K2EDTA tubes. Collaborator samples were shipped for TCRbeta analysis as frozen whole blood, isolated PBMCs, or DNA extracted from either sample type. As to this clone: What antigen it recognizes has not been identified. No much larger clonotype is one base removed from it; base qualities were not supplied.

The CDR3 runs 15 amino acids, cysteine and phenylalanine included. Here the CDR3 DNA is all that survives: 45 bases in frame from base 1. V is clipped by 6 bases and J by 4 bases, and the sequence between their germline boundaries is 16 bases long. For CDR1 and CDR2, the germline V gene (reference sequence) lists MNHEY and SMNVEV. TCRbeta CDR3 regions were amplified from genomic DNA by means of the immunoSEQ Assay, a bias-controlled multiplex PCR. The authors processed their data as follows. Nucleated cell counts per sample were estimated from amplification of reference gene primers within the assay. To quantify the absolute abundance of each unique TCRbeta CDR3 rearrangement, sequence reads were collapsed and filtered. For each sample, productive Simpson clonality was calculated as the square root of Simpson's diversity index across productive rearrangements. Not all clones reach the TCRdb copy of this immuneACCESS table, which keeps in-frame sequences only. Checked studies attribute under half of the gap to unresolved V genes and leave the rest unexplained. V, J and clone size derive from that table, while D and trimming were established from the DNA sequence. For this sample there are over 90,000 clones; more than 85% appear just once. The top ten clonotypes cover 4% to 4.5% of the sample.

This chain is built from TRBV27 and TRBJ2-1; perhaps TRBD2 is the D gene, with 6 bases matching. The sequenced sample consisted of peripheral blood. The TCR sequence derives from a man between 18 and 35 years old with acute or convalescent COVID-19. The DNA sequence is TGTGCCAGCAGGTTAGCGGACTCTATTTACAATGAGCAGTTCTTC. This gives the protein CASRLADSIYNEQFF.